This TCR beta chain stems from a study of cytomegalovirus exposure and HLA in healthy donors. Study as a whole: HLA-typed donors contributed about 85 million unique TCRs, which were held in an early data release. Ancestry clustering placed about four fifths of a few hundred genotyped donors in the Caucasian-associated cluster. Regarding the study as a whole: The productive fraction for most TCR beta V segments was about 90% or about 30% in an earlier analysis. There were around 160 TCR beta chains listed as cytomegalovirus-associated.

The PCR was carried out with 60 Vbeta primers and 13 Jbeta primers. Using immunoSEQ multiplex PCR, the repertoire was profiled, and TCRdb retains in-frame clones only, with some absent. The data contain 65,000 to 75,000 clones, 68% of them singletons. The trim removed 7 bases at V and 2 bases at J, leaving 5 bases unmatched. The CDR3 has 14 amino acids. Germline-derived CDR1 and CDR2 are MNHNY and SVGAGI (reference sequence). This clone occurred a few times. Its antigen remains unknown. This clonotype was sampled from a woman in her 30s in good health and CMV-seronegative. The sample taken for sequencing was PBMCs. The chain couples TRBV6-6 to TRBJ1-3, with 7 positions matching TRBD1. The CDR3 is CASTPTGTGNTIYF. The CDR3 nucleotides read TGTGCCAGCACCCCGACAGGGACTGGAAACACCATATATTTT.